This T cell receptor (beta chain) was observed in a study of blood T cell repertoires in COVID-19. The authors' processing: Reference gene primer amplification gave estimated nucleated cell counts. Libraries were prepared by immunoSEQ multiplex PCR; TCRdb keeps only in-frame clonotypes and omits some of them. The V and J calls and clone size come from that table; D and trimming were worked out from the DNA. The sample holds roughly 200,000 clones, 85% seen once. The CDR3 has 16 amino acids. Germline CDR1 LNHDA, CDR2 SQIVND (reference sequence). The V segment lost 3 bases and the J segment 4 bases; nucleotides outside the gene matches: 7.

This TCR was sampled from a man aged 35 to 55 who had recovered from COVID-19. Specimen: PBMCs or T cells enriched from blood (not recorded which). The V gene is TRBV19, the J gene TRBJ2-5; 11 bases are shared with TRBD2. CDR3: CASSMSSGRARETQYF. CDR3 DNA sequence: TGTGCCAGTAGTATGAGTAGCGGGAGGGCCAGAGAGACCCAGTACTTC.